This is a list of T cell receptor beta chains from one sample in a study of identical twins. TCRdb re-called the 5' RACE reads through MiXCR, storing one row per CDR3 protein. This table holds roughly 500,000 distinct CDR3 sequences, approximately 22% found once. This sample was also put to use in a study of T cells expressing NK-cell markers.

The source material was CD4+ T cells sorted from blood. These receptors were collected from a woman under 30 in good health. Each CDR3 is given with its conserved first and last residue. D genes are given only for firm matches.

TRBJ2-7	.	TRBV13	CASSSVRRGDYEQYF
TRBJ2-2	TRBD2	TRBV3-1	CASRRGSSGELFF
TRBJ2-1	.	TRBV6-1	CASSRIGGPGHNEQFF
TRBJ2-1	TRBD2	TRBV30	CACDPAGGDEQFF
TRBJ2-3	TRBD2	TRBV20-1	CSARRLAGGRTQYF
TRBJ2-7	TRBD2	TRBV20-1	CSAREGGREQYF
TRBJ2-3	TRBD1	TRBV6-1	CASSRDRDRVGTDTQYF
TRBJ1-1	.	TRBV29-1	CSVDRAFF
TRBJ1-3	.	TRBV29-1	CSVGHGAGGNTIYF
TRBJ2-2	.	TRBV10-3	CAISESADNGRLFF
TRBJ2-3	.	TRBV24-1	CATSSGEDTQYF
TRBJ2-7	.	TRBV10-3	CAIRAVYEQYF
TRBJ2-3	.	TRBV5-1	CASSFVGTTDTQYF
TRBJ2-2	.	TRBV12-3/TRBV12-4	CASSRLANTGELFF
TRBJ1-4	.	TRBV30	CAWNRGNTEKLFF
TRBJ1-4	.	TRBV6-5	CASSYRYSTNEKLFF